This T cell receptor beta chain was sequenced during a study of cytomegalovirus exposure and HLA in healthy donors. The protocol was immunoSEQ multiplex PCR, while the TCRdb copy is restricted to in-frame clones and leaves out a portion. The sample contains roughly 70,000 clones, over 95% of which appear only once. This CDR3 comprises 16 residues. Trimming cost V 4 bases and J 5 bases; bases outside gene matches: 8. CDR1 is SGHNT and CDR2 is YYREEE in the germline V gene (reference sequence). This receptor was obtained from a man aged 18 to 35 in good health and CMV-seronegative. Sequencing was done on a sample of PBMCs. The rearrangement links TRBV5-4 to TRBJ2-5; 13 nucleotides line up with TRBD2. The CDR3 loop is CASSETSGRSTETQYF. The CDR3 region has the DNA TGTGCCAGCAGCGAGACTAGCGGGAGGTCAACGGAGACCCAGTACTTC.